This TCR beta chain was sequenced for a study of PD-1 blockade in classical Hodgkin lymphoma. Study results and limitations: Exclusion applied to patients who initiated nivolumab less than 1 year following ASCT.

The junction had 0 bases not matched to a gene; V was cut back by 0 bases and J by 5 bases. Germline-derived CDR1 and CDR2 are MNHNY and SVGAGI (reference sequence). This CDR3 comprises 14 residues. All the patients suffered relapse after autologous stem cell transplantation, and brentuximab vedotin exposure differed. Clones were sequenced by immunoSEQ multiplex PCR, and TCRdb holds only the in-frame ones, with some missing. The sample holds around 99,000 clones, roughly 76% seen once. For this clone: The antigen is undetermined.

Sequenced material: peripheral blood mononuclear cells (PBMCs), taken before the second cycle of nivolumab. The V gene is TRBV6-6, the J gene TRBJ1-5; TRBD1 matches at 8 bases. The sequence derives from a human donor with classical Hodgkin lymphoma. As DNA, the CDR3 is TGTGCCAGCAGTTACTCGACAGGGGATCAGCCCCAGCATTTT. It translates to CASSYSTGDQPQHF.